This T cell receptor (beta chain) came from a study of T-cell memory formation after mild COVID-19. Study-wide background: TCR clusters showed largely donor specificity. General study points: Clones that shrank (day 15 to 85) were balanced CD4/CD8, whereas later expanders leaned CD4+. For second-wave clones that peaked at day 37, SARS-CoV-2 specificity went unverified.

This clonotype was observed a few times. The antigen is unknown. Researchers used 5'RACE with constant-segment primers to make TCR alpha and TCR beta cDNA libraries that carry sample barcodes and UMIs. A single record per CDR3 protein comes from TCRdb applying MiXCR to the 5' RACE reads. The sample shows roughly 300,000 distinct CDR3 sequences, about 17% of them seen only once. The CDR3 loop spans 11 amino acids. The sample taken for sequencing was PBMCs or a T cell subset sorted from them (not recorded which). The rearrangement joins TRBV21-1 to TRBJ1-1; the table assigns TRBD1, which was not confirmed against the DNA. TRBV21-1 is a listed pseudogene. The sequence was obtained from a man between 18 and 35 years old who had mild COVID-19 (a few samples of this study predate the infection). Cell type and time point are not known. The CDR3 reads CARTGRGEAFF. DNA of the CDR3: TGTGCCAGAACAGGGCGCGGAGAAGCTTTCTTT.